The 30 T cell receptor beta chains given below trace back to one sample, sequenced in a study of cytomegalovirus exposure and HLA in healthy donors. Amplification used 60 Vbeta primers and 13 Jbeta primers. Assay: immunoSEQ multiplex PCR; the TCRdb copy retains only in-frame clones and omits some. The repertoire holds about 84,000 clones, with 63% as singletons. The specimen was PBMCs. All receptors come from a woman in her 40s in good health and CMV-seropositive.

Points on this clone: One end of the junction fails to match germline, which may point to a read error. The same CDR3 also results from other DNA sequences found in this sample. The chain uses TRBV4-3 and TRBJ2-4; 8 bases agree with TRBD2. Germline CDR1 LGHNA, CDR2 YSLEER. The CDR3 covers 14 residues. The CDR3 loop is CASSQALAENIQYF. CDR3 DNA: TGCGCCAGCAGCCAGGCACTAGCGGAAAACATACAGTACTTC.

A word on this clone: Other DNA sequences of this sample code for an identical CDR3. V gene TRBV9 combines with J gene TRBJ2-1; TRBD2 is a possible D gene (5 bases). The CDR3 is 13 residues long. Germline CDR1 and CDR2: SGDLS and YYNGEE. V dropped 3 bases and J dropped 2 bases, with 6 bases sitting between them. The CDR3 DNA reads TGTGCCAGCAGCGGAGGGACCTACAATGAGCAGTTCTTC. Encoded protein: CASSGGTYNEQFF. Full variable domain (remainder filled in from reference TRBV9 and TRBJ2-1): DSGVTQTPKHLITATGQRVTLRCSPRSGDLSVYWYQQSLDQGLQFLIQYYNGEERAKGNILERFSAQQFPDLHSELNLSSLELGDSALYFCASSGGTYNEQFFGPGTRLTVL.

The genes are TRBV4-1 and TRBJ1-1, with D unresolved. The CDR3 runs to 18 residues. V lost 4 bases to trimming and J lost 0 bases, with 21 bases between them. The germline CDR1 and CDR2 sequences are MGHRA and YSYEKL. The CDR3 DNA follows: TGCGCCAGCAGCCCCGGGATATGGAGGAAAATTATGAACACTGAAGCTTTCTTT. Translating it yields CASSPGIWRKIMNTEAFF.

The CDR3 DNA sequence: TGTGCCTGGGGACAGGGAGGTGAAGCTTTCTTT. This sequence encodes CAWGQGGEAFF. The J gene is TRBJ1-1, the V gene TRBV30, with TRBD1 matching over 8 bases. Germline V gives CDR1 GTSNPN, CDR2 SVGIG (reference sequence). The V and J ends lost 5 bases and 7 bases, in that order; junction bases with no gene match: 3. This CDR3 contains 11 residues.

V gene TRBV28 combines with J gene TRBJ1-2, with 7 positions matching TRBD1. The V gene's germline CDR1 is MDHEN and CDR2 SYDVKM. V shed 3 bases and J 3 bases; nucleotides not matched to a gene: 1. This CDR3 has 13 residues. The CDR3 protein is CASSLGQYYGYTF. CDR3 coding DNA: TGTGCCAGCAGTTTGGGACAGTACTATGGCTACACCTTC.

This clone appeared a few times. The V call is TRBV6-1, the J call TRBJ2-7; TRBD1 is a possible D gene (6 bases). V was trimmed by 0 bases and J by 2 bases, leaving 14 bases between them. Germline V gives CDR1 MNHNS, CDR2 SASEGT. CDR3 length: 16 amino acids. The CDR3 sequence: CASSEASTGFTYEQYF. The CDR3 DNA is TGTGCCAGCAGTGAAGCTTCAACAGGGTTCACCTACGAGCAGTACTTC.

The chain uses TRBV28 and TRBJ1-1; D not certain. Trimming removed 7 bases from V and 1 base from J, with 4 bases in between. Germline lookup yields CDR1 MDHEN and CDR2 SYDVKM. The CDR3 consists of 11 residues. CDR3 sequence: CASNSNTEAFF. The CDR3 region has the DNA TGTGCCAGCAACTCGAACACTGAAGCTTTCTTT.

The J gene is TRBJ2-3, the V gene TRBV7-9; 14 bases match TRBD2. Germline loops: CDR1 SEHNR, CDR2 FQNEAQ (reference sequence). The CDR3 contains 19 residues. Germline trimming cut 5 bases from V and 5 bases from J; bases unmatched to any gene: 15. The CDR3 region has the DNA TGTGCCAGCAGCCCTGGGACTAGCGGGAGCACAATCCCCCTAGATACGCAGTATTTT. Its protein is CASSPGTSGSTIPLDTQYF.

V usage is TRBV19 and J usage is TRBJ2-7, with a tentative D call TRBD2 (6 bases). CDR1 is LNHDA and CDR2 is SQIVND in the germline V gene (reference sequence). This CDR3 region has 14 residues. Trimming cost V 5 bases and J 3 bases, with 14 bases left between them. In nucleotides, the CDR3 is TGTGCCAGTAGTCCCGGGGGTTGGGACTACGAGCAGTACTTC. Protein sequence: CASSPGGWDYEQYF.

Here the CDR3 DNA reads TGTGCCAGCAGCGCCATATTAAGCGGGAGTAATGAGCAGTTCTTC. Protein: CASSAILSGSNEQFF. The chain uses TRBV9 and TRBJ2-1; 8 bases fit TRBD2. Germline loops: CDR1 SGDLS, CDR2 YYNGEE. V trimming: 3 bases; J trimming: 7 bases; junction bases outside the gene matches: 9. This CDR3 contains 15 residues.

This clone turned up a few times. The CDR3 sequence is CASSGQGWGPQHF. CDR3 DNA sequence: TGTGCCAGCAGTGGACAGGGTTGGGGGCCCCAGCATTTT. This sequence joins TRBV2 and TRBJ1-5, with 7 nucleotides matching TRBD1. J was trimmed by 9 bases and V by 4 bases; bases with no gene match: 6. Germline V gene lookup returns CDR1 SNHLY and CDR2 FYNNEI. The CDR3 runs to 13 residues.

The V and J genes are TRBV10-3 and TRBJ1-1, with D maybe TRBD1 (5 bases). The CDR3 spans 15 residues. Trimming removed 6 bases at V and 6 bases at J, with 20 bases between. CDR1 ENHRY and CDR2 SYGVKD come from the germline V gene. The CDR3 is CAIRLDMGREAEAFF. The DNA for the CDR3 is TGTGCCATCAGACTAGATATGGGGCGGGAGGCTGAAGCTTTCTTT.

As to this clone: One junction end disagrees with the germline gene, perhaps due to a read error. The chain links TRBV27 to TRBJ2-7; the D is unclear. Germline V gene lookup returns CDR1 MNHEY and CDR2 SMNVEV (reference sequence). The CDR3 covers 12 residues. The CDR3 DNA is TGTGCCAGCAGAGGAGACTCCTACGAGCGGTACTTC. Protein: CASRGDSYERYF.

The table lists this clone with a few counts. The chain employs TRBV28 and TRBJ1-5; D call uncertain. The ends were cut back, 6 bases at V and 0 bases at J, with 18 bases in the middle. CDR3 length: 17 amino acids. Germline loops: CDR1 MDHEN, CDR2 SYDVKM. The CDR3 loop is CASRKVGGVISNQPQHF. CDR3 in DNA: TGTGCCAGCAGAAAGGTCGGCGGGGTTATTAGCAATCAGCCCCAGCATTTT.

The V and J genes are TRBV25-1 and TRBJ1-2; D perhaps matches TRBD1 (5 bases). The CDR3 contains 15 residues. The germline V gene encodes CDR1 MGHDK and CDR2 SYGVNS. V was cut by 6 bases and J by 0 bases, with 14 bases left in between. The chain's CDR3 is CASSVGGTANYGYTF. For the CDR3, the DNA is TGTGCCAGCAGCGTCGGGGGGACGGCTAACTATGGCTACACCTTC.

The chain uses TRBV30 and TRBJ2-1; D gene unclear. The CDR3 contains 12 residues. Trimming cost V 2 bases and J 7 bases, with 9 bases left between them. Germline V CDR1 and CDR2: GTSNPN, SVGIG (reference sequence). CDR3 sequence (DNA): TGTGCCTGGAGTTCAACGAGGAATGAGCAGTTCTTC. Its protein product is CAWSSTRNEQFF.

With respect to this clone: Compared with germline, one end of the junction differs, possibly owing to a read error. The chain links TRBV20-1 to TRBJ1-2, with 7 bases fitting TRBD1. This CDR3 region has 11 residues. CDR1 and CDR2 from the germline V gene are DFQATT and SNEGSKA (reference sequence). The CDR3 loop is CSARGVRDSHF. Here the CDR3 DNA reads TGCAGTGCTAGAGGGGTTCGGGACAGTCACTTC.

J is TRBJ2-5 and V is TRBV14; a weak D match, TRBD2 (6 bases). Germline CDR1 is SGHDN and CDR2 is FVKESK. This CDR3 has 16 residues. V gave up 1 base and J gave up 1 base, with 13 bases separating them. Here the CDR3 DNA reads TGTGCCAGCAGCCAAGTAGATGGGAGGCCCCAAGAGACCCAGTACTTC. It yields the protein CASSQVDGRPQETQYF.

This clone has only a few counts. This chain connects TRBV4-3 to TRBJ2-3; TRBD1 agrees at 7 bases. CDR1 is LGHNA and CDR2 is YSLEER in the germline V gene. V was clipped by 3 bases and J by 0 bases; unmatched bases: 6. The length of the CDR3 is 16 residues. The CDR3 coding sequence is TGCGCCAGCAGCCATCGACAGGGCCCTAGCACAGATACGCAGTATTTT. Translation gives CASSHRQGPSTDTQYF.

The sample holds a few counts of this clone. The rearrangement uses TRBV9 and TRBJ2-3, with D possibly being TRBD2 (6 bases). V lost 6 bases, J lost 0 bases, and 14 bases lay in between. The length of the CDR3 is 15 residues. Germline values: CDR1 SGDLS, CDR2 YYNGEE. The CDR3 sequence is CASTRGGASTDTQYF. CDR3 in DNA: TGTGCCAGCACGAGGGGAGGAGCTAGCACAGATACGCAGTATTTT.

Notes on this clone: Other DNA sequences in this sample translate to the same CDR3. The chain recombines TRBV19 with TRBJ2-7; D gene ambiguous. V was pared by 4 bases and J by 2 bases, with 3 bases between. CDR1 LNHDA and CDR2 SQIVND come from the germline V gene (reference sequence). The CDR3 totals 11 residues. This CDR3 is CASSTTYEQYF. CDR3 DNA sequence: TGTGCCAGTAGTACTACCTACGAGCAGTACTTC.

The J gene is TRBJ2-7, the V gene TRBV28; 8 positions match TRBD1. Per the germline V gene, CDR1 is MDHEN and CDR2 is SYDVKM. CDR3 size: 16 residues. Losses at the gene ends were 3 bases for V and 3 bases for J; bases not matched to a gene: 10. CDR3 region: CASSFIPGTGSYEQYF. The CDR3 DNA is TGTGCCAGCAGTTTCATCCCCGGGACAGGAAGCTACGAGCAGTACTTC.

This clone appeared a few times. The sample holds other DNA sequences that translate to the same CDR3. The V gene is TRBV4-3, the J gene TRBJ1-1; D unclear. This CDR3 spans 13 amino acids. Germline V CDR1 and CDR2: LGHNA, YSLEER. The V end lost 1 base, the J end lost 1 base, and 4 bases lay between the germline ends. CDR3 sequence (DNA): TGCGCCAGCAGCCAAGCGGGGAACACTGAAGCTTTCTTT. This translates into CASSQAGNTEAFF.

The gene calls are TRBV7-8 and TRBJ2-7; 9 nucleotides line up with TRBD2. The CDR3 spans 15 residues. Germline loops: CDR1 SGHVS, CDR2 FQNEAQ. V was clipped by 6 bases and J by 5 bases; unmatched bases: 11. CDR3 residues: CASRIGLAGRDEQYF. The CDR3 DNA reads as TGTGCCAGCAGGATTGGCCTAGCGGGAAGGGACGAGCAGTACTTC.

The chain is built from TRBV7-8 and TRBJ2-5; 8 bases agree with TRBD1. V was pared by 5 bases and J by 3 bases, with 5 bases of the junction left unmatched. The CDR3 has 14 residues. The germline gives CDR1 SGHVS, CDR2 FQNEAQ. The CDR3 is CASSGRTGKETQYF. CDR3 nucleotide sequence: TGTGCCAGCAGCGGGAGGACAGGGAAAGAGACCCAGTACTTC.

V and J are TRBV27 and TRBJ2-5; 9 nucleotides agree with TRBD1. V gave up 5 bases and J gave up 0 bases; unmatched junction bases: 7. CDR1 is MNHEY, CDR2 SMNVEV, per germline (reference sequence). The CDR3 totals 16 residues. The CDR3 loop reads CASSGQGPLYQETQYF. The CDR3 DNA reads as TGTGCCAGCAGTGGACAGGGGCCTCTCTACCAAGAGACCCAGTACTTC.

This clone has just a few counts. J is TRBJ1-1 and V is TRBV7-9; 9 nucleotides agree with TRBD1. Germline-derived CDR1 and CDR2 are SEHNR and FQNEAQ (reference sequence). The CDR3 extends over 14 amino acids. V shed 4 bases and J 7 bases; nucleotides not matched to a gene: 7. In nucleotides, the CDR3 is TGTGCCAGCAGCTCCAAACAGGGGGCGGGTGAAGCTTTCTTT. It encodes CASSSKQGAGEAFF. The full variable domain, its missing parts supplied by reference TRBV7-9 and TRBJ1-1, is DTGVSQNPRHKITKRGQNVTFRCDPISEHNRLYWYRQTLGQGPEFLTYFQNEAQLEKSRLLSDRFSAERPKGSFSTLEIQRTEQGDSAMYLCASSSKQGAGEAFFGQGTRLTVV.

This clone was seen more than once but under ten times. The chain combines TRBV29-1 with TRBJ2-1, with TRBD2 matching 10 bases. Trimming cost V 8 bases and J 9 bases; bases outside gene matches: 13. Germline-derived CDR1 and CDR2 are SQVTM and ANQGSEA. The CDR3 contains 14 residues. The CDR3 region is CSSSSGGAGLEQFF. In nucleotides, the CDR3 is TGCAGCTCCTCTAGCGGGGGAGCCGGTCTTGAGCAGTTCTTC.

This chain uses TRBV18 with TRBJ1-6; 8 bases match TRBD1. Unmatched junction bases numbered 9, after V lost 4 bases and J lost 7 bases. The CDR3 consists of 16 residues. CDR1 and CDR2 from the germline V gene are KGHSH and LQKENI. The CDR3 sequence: CASSLNRQGQNSPLHF. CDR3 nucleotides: TGTGCCAGCTCACTAAATCGACAGGGGCAGAATTCACCCCTCCACTTT. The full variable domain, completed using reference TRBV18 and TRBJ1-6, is NAGVMQNPRHLVRRRGQEARLRCSPMKGHSHVYWYRQLPEEGLKFMVYLQKENIIDESGMPKERFSAEFPKEGPSILRIQQVVRGDSAAYFCASSLNRQGQNSPLHFGNGTRLTVT.

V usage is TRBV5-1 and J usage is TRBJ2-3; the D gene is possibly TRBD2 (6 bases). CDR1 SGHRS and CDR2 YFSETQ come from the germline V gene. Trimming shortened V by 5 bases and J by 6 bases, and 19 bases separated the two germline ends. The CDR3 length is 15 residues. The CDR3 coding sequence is TGCGCCAGCAGTCGCGGGACGAGGCTAACCGATACGCAGTATTTT. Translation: CASSRGTRLTDTQYF.